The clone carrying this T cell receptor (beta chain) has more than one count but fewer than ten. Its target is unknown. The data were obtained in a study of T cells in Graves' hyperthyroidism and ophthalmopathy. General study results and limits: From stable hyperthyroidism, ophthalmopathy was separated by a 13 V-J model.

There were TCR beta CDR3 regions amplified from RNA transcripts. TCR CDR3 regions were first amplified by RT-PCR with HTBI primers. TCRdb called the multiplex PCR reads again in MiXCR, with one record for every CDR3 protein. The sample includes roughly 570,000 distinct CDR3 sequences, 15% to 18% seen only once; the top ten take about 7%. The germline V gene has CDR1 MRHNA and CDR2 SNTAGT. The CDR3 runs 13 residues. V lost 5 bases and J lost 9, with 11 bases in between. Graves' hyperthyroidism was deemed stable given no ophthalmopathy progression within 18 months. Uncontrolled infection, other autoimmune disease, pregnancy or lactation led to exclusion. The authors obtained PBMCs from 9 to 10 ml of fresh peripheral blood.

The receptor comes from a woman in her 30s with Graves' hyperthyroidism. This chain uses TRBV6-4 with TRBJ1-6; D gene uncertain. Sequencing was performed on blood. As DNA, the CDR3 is TGTGCCAGCAGTCCCGGGGTCGGTTCACCCCTCCACTTT. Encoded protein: CASSPGVGSPLHF.